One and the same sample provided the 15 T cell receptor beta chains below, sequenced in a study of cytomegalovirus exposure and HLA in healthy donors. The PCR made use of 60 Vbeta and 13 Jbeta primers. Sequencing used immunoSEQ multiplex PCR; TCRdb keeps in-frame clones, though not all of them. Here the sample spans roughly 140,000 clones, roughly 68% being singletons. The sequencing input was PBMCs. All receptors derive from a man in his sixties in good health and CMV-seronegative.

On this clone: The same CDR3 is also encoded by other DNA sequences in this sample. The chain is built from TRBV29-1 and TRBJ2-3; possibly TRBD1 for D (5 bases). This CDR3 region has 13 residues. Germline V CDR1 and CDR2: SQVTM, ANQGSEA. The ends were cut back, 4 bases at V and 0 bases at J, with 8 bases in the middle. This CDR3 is CSVGQTSTDTQYF. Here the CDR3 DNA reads TGCAGCGTTGGACAGACTAGCACAGATACGCAGTATTTT.

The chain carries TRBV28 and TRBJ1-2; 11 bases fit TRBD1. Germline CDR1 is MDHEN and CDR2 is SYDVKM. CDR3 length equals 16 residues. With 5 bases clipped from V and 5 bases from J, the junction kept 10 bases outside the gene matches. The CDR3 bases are TGTGCCAGCAGTCCGGCCGGACAGGGGGCGATGTATGGCTACACCTTC. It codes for CASSPAGQGAMYGYTF.

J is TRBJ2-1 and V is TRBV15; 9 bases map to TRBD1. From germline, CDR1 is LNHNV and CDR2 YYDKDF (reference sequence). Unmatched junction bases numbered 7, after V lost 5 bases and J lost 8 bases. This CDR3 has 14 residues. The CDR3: CATSSDRGKDEQFF. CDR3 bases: TGTGCCACCAGCTCAGACAGGGGGAAGGATGAGCAGTTCTTC.

The CDR3 nucleotides read TGTGCCATCAGTGAGACGACAGGGGCGGGATTAGATACGCAGTATTTT. Amino acid sequence: CAISETTGAGLDTQYF. The chain employs TRBV10-3 and TRBJ2-3, with 8 bases fitting TRBD1. Germline lookup yields CDR1 ENHRY and CDR2 SYGVKD. There are 16 residues in the CDR3. The trim removed 2 bases at V and 5 bases at J, leaving 9 bases unmatched.

The CDR3 nucleotides read TGCGCCAGCAGCTTTGGTTCCGGGGATAATTCACCCCTCCACTTT. Translated, it gives CASSFGSGDNSPLHF. This chain connects TRBV5-1 to TRBJ1-6; D is ambiguous. Between the trimmed V and J ends, which lost 2 bases and 5 bases, there was a span of 11 bases. The CDR3 consists of 15 residues. Germline lookup yields CDR1 SGHRS and CDR2 YFSETQ.

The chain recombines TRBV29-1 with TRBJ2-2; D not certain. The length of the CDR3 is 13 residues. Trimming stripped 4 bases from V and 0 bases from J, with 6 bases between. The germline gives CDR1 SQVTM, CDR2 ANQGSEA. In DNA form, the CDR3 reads TGCAGCGTTGGAGCCCCGAACACCGGGGAGCTGTTTTTT. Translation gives CSVGAPNTGELFF.

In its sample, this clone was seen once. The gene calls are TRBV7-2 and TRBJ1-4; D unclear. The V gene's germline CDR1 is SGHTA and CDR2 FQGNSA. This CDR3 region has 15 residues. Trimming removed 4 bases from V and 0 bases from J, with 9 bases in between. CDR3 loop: CASSSYSSTNEKLFF. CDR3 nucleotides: TGTGCCAGCAGCTCATACAGTTCAACTAATGAAAAACTGTTTTTT.

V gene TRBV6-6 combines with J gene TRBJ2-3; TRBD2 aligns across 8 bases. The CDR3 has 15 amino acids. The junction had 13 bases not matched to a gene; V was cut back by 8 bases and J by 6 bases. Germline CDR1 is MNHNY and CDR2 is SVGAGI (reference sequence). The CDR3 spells CASAVRAGGLDTQYF. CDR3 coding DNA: TGTGCCAGCGCGGTTCGGGCGGGAGGTTTGGATACGCAGTATTTT.

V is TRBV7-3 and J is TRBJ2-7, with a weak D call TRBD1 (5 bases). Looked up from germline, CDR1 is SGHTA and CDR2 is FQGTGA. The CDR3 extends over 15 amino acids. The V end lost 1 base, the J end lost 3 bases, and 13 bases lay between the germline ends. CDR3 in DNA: TGTGCCAGCAGCTTAATTGCACAGGAGAACTACGAGCAGTACTTC. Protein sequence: CASSLIAQENYEQYF.

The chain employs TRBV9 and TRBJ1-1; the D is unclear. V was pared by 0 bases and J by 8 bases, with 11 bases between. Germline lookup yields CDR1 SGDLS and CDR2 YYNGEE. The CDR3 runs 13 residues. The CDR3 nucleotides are TGTGCCAGCAGCGTAGTAGGTTCGGGAGAAGCTTTCTTT. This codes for CASSVVGSGEAFF.

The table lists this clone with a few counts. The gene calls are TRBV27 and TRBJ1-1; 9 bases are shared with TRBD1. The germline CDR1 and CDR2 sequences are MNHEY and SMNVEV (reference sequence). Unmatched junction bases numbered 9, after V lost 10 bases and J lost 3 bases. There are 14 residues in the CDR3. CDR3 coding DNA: TGTGCCACGTGGACAGGGGAAAGGTACACTGAAGCTTTCTTT. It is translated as CATWTGERYTEAFF.

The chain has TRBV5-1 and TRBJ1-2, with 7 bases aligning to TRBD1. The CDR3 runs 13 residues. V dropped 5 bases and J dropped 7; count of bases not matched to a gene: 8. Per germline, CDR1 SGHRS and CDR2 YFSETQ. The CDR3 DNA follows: TGCGCCAGCAGTTCTCAGGGGGATTCTGGCTACACCTTC. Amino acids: CASSSQGDSGYTF.

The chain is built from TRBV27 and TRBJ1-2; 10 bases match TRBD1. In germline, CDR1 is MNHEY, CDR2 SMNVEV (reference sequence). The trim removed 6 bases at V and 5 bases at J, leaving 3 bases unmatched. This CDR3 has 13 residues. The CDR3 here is CASRRTGGYGYTF. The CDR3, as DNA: TGTGCCAGCAGGCGGACAGGGGGATATGGCTACACCTTC.

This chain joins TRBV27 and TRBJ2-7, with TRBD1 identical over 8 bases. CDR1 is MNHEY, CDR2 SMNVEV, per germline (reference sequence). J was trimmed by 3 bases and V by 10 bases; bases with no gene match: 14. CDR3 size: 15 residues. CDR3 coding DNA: TGTGCCATAGGGCCCTCTAAGGACAGGGACTACGAGCAGTACTTC. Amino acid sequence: CAIGPSKDRDYEQYF.

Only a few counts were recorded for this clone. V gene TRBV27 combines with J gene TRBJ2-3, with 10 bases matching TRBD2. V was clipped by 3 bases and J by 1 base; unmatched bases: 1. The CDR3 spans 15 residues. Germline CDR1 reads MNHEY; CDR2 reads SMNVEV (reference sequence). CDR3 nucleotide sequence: TGTGCCAGCAGTTTCCTAGCGGGAGGCACAGATACGCAGTATTTT. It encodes CASSFLAGGTDTQYF.